These 28 T cell receptor beta chains share one sample of origin, sequenced in a study of shared clonotypes between healthy human individuals. Data came from immunoSEQ multiplex PCR; TCRdb stores just in-frame clones and leaves some out. The sample records 2 million to 2.5 million clones, 80% to 95% being singletons. Material for sequencing was naive CD4+ T cells from PBMCs. Subset: CD45RA+ positively selected. The origin of the receptors is a man aged 18 to 29 in good health. Some clones in this sample may be carry-over from other donors' samples.

The chain uses TRBV15 and TRBJ1-4; D is undetermined. This CDR3 region has 16 residues. Germline loops: CDR1 LNHNV, CDR2 YYDKDF (reference sequence). V lost 1 base to trimming and J lost 8 bases, with 17 bases between them. The CDR3 DNA reads TGTGCCACCAGCAGAGGAGCCGGGCCAAGAGAGGAAAAACTGTTTTTT. Encoded protein: CATSRGAGPREEKLFF.

The chain couples TRBV20-1 to TRBJ2-1, with 8 nucleotides matching TRBD2. Germline trimming cut 4 bases from V and 9 bases from J; bases unmatched to any gene: 2. The CDR3 runs to 11 residues. Germline-derived CDR1 and CDR2 are DFQATT and SNEGSKA (reference sequence). DNA of the CDR3: TGCAGTGCTACCAGCGGGAGTGAGCAGTTCTTC. It specifies CSATSGSEQFF.

The V gene is TRBV11-2, the J gene TRBJ2-3, with 8 positions matching TRBD1. This CDR3 has 16 residues. The germline V gene encodes CDR1 SGHAT and CDR2 FQNNGV. V was pared by 7 bases and J by 1 base, with 10 bases of the junction left unmatched. The DNA for the CDR3 is TGTGCCAGCACCGCTCAGGGGGCAGGGGGCACAGATACGCAGTATTTT. Its translation is CASTAQGAGGTDTQYF. The full variable domain, with the rest looked up from reference TRBV11-2 and TRBJ2-3, is EAGVAQSPRYKIIEKRQSVAFWCNPISGHATLYWYQQILGQGPKLLIQFQNNGVVDDSQLPKDRFSAERLKGVDSTLKIQPAKLEDSAVYLCASTAQGAGGTDTQYFGPGTRLTVL.

The chain uses TRBV2 and TRBJ1-3; D gene ambiguous. CDR1 SNHLY and CDR2 FYNNEI come from the germline V gene. The V and J ends lost 8 bases and 2 bases respectively, with 13 bases between them. This CDR3 comprises 14 residues. CDR3 sequence reads: CASSEREAGNTIYF. CDR3 coding DNA: TGTGCCAGCTCTGAACGGGAAGCTGGAAACACCATATATTTT.

The CDR3 loop is CATSSGGEGNTIYF. The CDR3 coding sequence is TGTGCCACCTCGTCCGGGGGAGAAGGAAACACCATATATTTT. The chain joins TRBV5-4 to TRBJ1-3, with D maybe TRBD1 (5 bases). Between the trimmed V and J ends, which lost 9 bases and 4 bases, there was a span of 17 bases. The germline V gene has CDR1 SGHNT and CDR2 YYREEE (reference sequence). CDR3 length equals 14 residues.

The chain has TRBV7-6 and TRBJ2-7; D might be TRBD2 (6 bases). V was cut by 3 bases and J by 0 bases, with 15 bases left in between. The germline gives CDR1 SGHVS, CDR2 FNYEAQ. The CDR3 extends over 16 amino acids. CDR3 in amino acids: CASSFGAGTASYEQYF. The CDR3 DNA is TGTGCCAGCAGCTTCGGGGCCGGGACTGCCTCCTACGAGCAGTACTTC.

V usage is TRBV5-1 and J usage is TRBJ2-1; 10 bases agree with TRBD2. Germline lookup yields CDR1 SGHRS and CDR2 YFSETQ. CDR3 length: 16 residues. V lost 3 bases and J lost 7; bases outside the gene matches: 10. The chain's CDR3 is CASSSSSGSVGNEQFF. As DNA, the CDR3 is TGCGCCAGCAGCTCGTCTAGCGGGAGCGTCGGGAATGAGCAGTTCTTC.

This clone was detected only a few times. J is TRBJ1-1 and V is TRBV6-5; 7 bases line up with TRBD1. With 2 bases clipped from V and 0 bases from J, the junction kept 6 bases outside the gene matches. CDR3 length equals 16 residues. Germline V CDR1 and CDR2: MNHEY, SVGAGI. This CDR3 reads CASSYRTDRLNTEAFF. DNA of the CDR3: TGTGCCAGCAGTTACAGGACGGACAGGCTGAACACTGAAGCTTTCTTT.

This chain connects TRBV7-3 to TRBJ2-1; 7 positions match TRBD2. Germline V gene data show CDR1 as SGHTA and CDR2 as FQGTGA. Trimming cost V 3 bases and J 0 bases; bases outside gene matches: 5. The CDR3 sequence is 16 residues long. The CDR3, as DNA: TGTGCCAGCAGCTTGACAGCGGGACTCTCCTACAATGAGCAGTTCTTC. Translated: CASSLTAGLSYNEQFF.

V is TRBV5-1 and J is TRBJ2-5, with a possible D match to TRBD1 (6 bases). In germline, CDR1 is SGHRS, CDR2 YFSETQ. CDR3 length: 15 residues. V shed 3 bases and J shed 2 bases, with 14 bases lying between them. In DNA, the CDR3 is TGCGCCAGCAGCTGGGGCGACAGGTTTCAAGAGACCCAGTACTTC. Translated: CASSWGDRFQETQYF.

About this clone itself: In the same sample, other DNA sequences code for this CDR3. CDR3 region: CASSPRQGRDTQYF. The CDR3 DNA follows: TGTGCCAGCAGTCCTAGACAGGGAAGAGATACGCAGTATTTT. The rearrangement joins TRBV5-4 to TRBJ2-3; 7 bases are a match to TRBD1. Germline trimming cut 5 bases from V and 5 bases from J; bases unmatched to any gene: 8. The germline V gene encodes CDR1 SGHNT and CDR2 YYREEE (reference sequence). This CDR3 spans 14 amino acids.

The chain couples TRBV5-1 to TRBJ1-5; D is uncertain. CDR1 and CDR2 (germline): SGHRS, YFSETQ. The CDR3 spans 13 residues. V gave up 4 bases and J gave up 7 bases, with 12 bases separating them. The CDR3 DNA reads TGCGCCAGCAGCCTAGAAGAAGGGCAGCCCCAGCATTTT. Translated, it gives CASSLEEGQPQHF.

In regard to this clone: Different DNA sequences within this sample yield the same CDR3. The chain is built from TRBV7-2 and TRBJ2-7; tentatively, D is TRBD1 (6 bases). Germline values: CDR1 SGHTA, CDR2 FQGNSA. The CDR3 is made up of 13 amino acids. V lost 4 bases, J lost 3 bases, and 10 bases lay in between. The CDR3 protein is CASSSRGGYEQYF. Written as DNA, the CDR3 is TGTGCCAGCAGCTCCAGGGGTGGCTACGAGCAGTACTTC.

The chain carries TRBV28 and TRBJ1-4; D is ambiguous. CDR3 length equals 12 residues. Germline lookup yields CDR1 MDHEN and CDR2 SYDVKM. The germline V and J ends were trimmed by 6 bases and 8 bases, with 10 bases remaining between them. In DNA, the CDR3 is TGTGCCAGCAGAGAGGGATTGGAAAAACTGTTTTTT. Translating gives CASREGLEKLFF.

This clone was observed a single time. Written as DNA, the CDR3 is TGTGCCAGCAGCATGCGGACAGGGGGATACAATGAGCAGTTCTTC. Protein: CASSMRTGGYNEQFF. This chain links TRBV7-9 with TRBJ2-1; the match to TRBD1 covers 10 bases. CDR1 is SEHNR, CDR2 FQNEAQ, per germline (reference sequence). This CDR3 spans 15 amino acids. The trim removed 5 bases at V and 4 bases at J, leaving 5 bases unmatched. The full variable domain, its missing parts supplied by reference TRBV7-9 and TRBJ2-1, is DTGVSQNPRHKITKRGQNVTFRCDPISEHNRLYWYRQTLGQGPEFLTYFQNEAQLEKSRLLSDRFSAERPKGSFSTLEIQRTEQGDSAMYLCASSMRTGGYNEQFFGPGTRLTVL.

The CDR3 DNA reads as TGTGCCAGCAGTGGGGAGGGCGGGACCTACGAGCAGTACTTC. Translating gives CASSGEGGTYEQYF. J is TRBJ2-7 and V is TRBV25-1; 7 bases align to TRBD2. V shed 4 bases and J 2 bases; nucleotides not matched to a gene: 5. The CDR3 is 14 residues long. Germline assignment: CDR1 MGHDK and CDR2 SYGVNS.

The chain recombines TRBV2 with TRBJ2-1, with unresolved D. Germline assignment: CDR1 SNHLY and CDR2 FYNNEI. V was shortened by 6 bases and J by 3 bases, with 6 bases between the two germline ends. This CDR3 has 12 residues. The DNA for the CDR3 is TGTGCCAGCAGCGAGAACTACAATGAGCAGTTCTTC. The encoded protein is CASSENYNEQFF.

This clone has just one count. The genes are TRBV5-4 and TRBJ2-5, with unresolved D. Germline lookup yields CDR1 SGHNT and CDR2 YYREEE (reference sequence). Trimming took off 0 bases at V and 2 bases at J, with 11 bases between the two ends. CDR3 length equals 15 residues. This CDR3 is CASSLGLSSQETQYF. CDR3 nucleotides: TGTGCCAGCAGCTTGGGGTTGAGTTCGCAAGAGACCCAGTACTTC.

The chain couples TRBV30 to TRBJ2-2; 12 nucleotides line up with TRBD1. V shed 3 bases, J shed 5 bases, and the junction held 4 bases outside the gene matches. Germline assignment: CDR1 GTSNPN and CDR2 SVGIG (reference sequence). There are 15 residues in the CDR3. The CDR3 protein is CAWRGDRGRTGELFF. The CDR3 DNA reads as TGTGCCTGGAGGGGGGACAGGGGGCGAACCGGGGAGCTGTTTTTT.

The chain combines TRBV28 with TRBJ2-1; 8 bases match TRBD2. The CDR3 has 17 residues. With 4 bases clipped from V and 4 bases from J, the junction kept 12 bases outside the gene matches. Germline V gene sequence: CDR1 MDHEN, CDR2 SYDVKM. This chain's CDR3 is CASSSVVGREGYNEQFF. The DNA for the CDR3 is TGTGCCAGCAGTTCGGTCGTAGGACGGGAGGGTTACAATGAGCAGTTCTTC.

Notes on this clone: In the same sample, other DNA sequences code for this CDR3. V and J are TRBV5-1 and TRBJ2-1; the D gene is possibly TRBD1 (7 bases). The germline V gene encodes CDR1 SGHRS and CDR2 YFSETQ. CDR3 length: 14 residues. V gave up 5 bases and J gave up 6 bases, with 15 bases separating them. CDR3 nucleotide sequence: TGCGCCAGCAGTCCACGACAGGGAGGCAATGAGCAGTTCTTC. Translated, it gives CASSPRQGGNEQFF.

The chain links TRBV9 to TRBJ2-5, with no clear D. Trimming removed 5 bases at V and 0 bases at J, with 14 bases between. Germline V gene data show CDR1 as SGDLS and CDR2 as YYNGEE. The CDR3 loop spans 15 amino acids. CDR3: CASSPALQYQETQYF. The CDR3 nucleotides read TGTGCCAGCAGTCCAGCGCTACAGTACCAAGAGACCCAGTACTTC. The variable domain in full, completed from reference TRBV9 and TRBJ2-5, reads DSGVTQTPKHLITATGQRVTLRCSPRSGDLSVYWYQQSLDQGLQFLIQYYNGEERAKGNILERFSAQQFPDLHSELNLSSLELGDSALYFCASSPALQYQETQYFGPGTRLLVL.

Concerning this clone: Given a much more abundant clone one base away, this may be a read error. The chain links TRBV5-1 to TRBJ2-7; TRBD1 might be the D (6 bases). The germline CDR1 and CDR2 sequences are SGHRS and YFSETQ. V was shortened by 4 bases and J by 2 bases, with 13 bases between the two germline ends. The CDR3 is 14 residues long. The DNA for the CDR3 is TGCGCCAGCAGCCAAGCGACAGGTCCCTACGAGCAGTACTTC. Protein product: CASSQATGPYEQYF.

V usage is TRBV11-2 and J usage is TRBJ2-1; tentative D call: TRBD2 (5 bases). The length of the CDR3 is 17 residues. V was pared by 5 bases and J by 1 base, with 18 bases between. Per germline, CDR1 SGHAT and CDR2 FQNNGV. CDR3 DNA sequence: TGTGCCAGCAGCCCCTTCAGTCTAGCATCGTCCTACAATGAGCAGTTCTTC. Translated, it gives CASSPFSLASSYNEQFF.

The chain recombines TRBV20-1 with TRBJ2-7; 10 bases are shared with TRBD1. The V gene end was trimmed by 6 bases and the J gene end by 13 bases; junction bases not matched to a gene: 9. CDR3 length equals 11 residues. CDR1 and CDR2 from the germline V gene are DFQATT and SNEGSKA (reference sequence). Here the CDR3 reads CSARPRDRGYF. CDR3 in DNA: TGCAGTGCCAGACCCCGGGACAGGGGATACTTC.

Only a few counts were recorded for this clone. The rearrangement links TRBV19 to TRBJ1-5; TRBD1 aligns across 7 bases. The CDR3 is 16 residues long. CDR1 is LNHDA, CDR2 SQIVND, per germline (reference sequence). V lost 4 bases and J lost 3; bases outside the gene matches: 9. CDR3 amino acids: CASSTIGGRVNQPQHF. CDR3 nucleotide sequence: TGTGCCAGTAGTACCATAGGGGGCAGGGTCAATCAGCCCCAGCATTTT.

The table lists this clone with a count of one. This chain links TRBV6-5 with TRBJ1-1; a weak D match, TRBD1 (6 bases). The germline V gene encodes CDR1 MNHEY and CDR2 SVGAGI. This CDR3 contains 14 residues. Trimming cost V 8 bases and J 4 bases, with 17 bases left between them. The CDR3 DNA reads TGTGCCAGCTTCCGTGGGACAATGAGCACTGAAGCTTTCTTT. Amino acid sequence: CASFRGTMSTEAFF.

The rearrangement joins TRBV30 to TRBJ2-7, with D unclear. The CDR3 length is 11 residues. V was trimmed by 2 bases and J by 7 bases, leaving 9 bases between them. Germline CDR1 reads GTSNPN; CDR2 reads SVGIG (reference sequence). As DNA, the CDR3 is TGTGCCTGGAGTCCCGGCCGGGAGCAGTACTTC. Its translation: CAWSPGREQYF.